These T cell receptor beta chains were read from a single sample in a study of blood T cell repertoires in COVID-19. Repertoires were generated with immunoSEQ multiplex PCR, while TCRdb's copy carries only in-frame clones and drops some. The profile shows some 310,000 clones, almost 90% of them singletons. Sequenced sample: peripheral blood. The receptors derive from a woman in her thirties with COVID-19, enrolled during active disease. Both conserved end residues are part of each CDR3. The order of the fields is CDR3 DNA, CDR3 protein, clone size, D gene, J gene, V gene. The D gene is left open where the match is weak. Only some rows state a clone size, as once, few, many or a class for expanded clones.

TGTGCCAGCAGCCAACGGACTACCCGGGACAGGGGCGACGAGCAGTACTTC CASSQRTTRDRGDEQYF . TRBD1 TRBJ2-7 TRBV3-1/TRBV3-2
TGTGCCAGCAGCCCGGGACATTTTAACACCGGGGAGCTGTTTTTT CASSPGHFNTGELFF once . TRBJ2-2 TRBV9
TGTGCCAGCACCCCGGGATTACGGGATGGCTACACCTTC CASTPGLRDGYTF once . TRBJ1-2 TRBV2
TGTGCCAGCAGTTTGACAGGGGCATCGGTCACTGAAGCTTTCTTT CASSLTGASVTEAFF once TRBD1 TRBJ1-1 TRBV28
TGTGCCAGTAGTACGGGGGGTCAGCCCCAGCATTTT CASSTGGQPQHF . . TRBJ1-5 TRBV19
TGCGCCAGCAGAAAGGGACAGAGCTCTGGAAACACCATATATTTT CASRKGQSSGNTIYF . TRBD1 TRBJ1-3 TRBV10-2
TGTGCCAGCAGTCCCTTGTTGGCAGTCAAAGAGACCCAGTACTTC CASSPLLAVKETQYF . . TRBJ2-5 TRBV27
TGTGCCACCAGTCCCGACACCTCTAACTATGGCTACACCTTC CATSPDTSNYGYTF . . TRBJ1-2 TRBV15
TGTGCCAGCAGCCACCAAAGGGGAAAAGCGGGACTCACCTACGAGCAGTACTTC CASSHQRGKAGLTYEQYF . TRBD2 TRBJ2-7 TRBV11-2
TGTGCCAGTAGTATAGAAGCGGCGGCAGGTAATAGCAATCAGCCCCAGCATTTT CASSIEAAAGNSNQPQHF . . TRBJ1-5 TRBV19
TGTGCCAGCAGCTTCTTTAACGGGGGAAACAGCAATCAGCCCCAGCATTTT CASSFFNGGNSNQPQHF . . TRBJ1-5 TRBV5-5
TGCGCCAGCAGCACGGACAGGGGAGCCTACGAGCAGTACTTC CASSTDRGAYEQYF . TRBD1 TRBJ2-7 TRBV5-1
TGTGCCAGCACCGATGACAGACGATCCCCACTTGGCTACACCTTC CASTDDRRSPLGYTF . . TRBJ1-2 TRBV3-1/TRBV3-2
TGCGCCAGCAGCTCCCGACAGGAACGGTACGAGCAGTACTTC CASSSRQERYEQYF . . TRBJ2-7 TRBV5-1
TGTGCCAGCAGCCAAGCTGGACAGGGGATGTACGAGCAGTACTTC CASSQAGQGMYEQYF . TRBD1 TRBJ2-7 TRBV3-1/TRBV3-2
TGTGCCAGCAGTTCCCCTTTCCAAGAGACCCAGTACTTC CASSSPFQETQYF . . TRBJ2-5 TRBV27
TGTGCCAGCAGCTTAGAGCGGGGACAAGAGACCCAGTACTTC CASSLERGQETQYF . TRBD2 TRBJ2-5 TRBV7-8
TGTGCCACCAGCAGAGGGGTGGGGACTAGCGGCACAGATACGCAGTATTTT CATSRGVGTSGTDTQYF . TRBD2 TRBJ2-3 TRBV15
TGCGCCAGCAGCTTGGACCCCGGGACTATGAACTTC CASSLDPGTMNF . TRBD2 TRBJ2-7 TRBV5-1
TGTGCCTGGAGTTCGGGGGTAGCGGGAGAAGAGACCCAGTACTTC CAWSSGVAGEETQYF . TRBD2 TRBJ2-5 TRBV30
TGTGCCAGCAGCCAAGAACCCGGGAGCGTTTACAATGAGCAGTTCTTC CASSQEPGSVYNEQFF . . TRBJ2-1 TRBV4-2
TGTGCCATCCCGTACAGGGTCCCCATCAATCATAGCAATCAGCCCCAGCATTTT CAIPYRVPINHSNQPQHF . . TRBJ1-5 TRBV24-1
TGCAGCGTTCGGGACAGGGAGCGATCGTTATCTAACTATGGCTACACCTTC CSVRDRERSLSNYGYTF . TRBD1 TRBJ1-2 TRBV29-1
TGTGCCAGCAGCTTAGTGGGAGGGCCCGGCGAGCAGTACTTC CASSLVGGPGEQYF few TRBD2 TRBJ2-7 TRBV7-9
TGCGCCAGCAGCACGCGACAGGGAGAAAGCTACGAGCAGTACTTC CASSTRQGESYEQYF . TRBD1 TRBJ2-7 TRBV5-1
TGTGCCAGCAGTGAAGGGACAGGAATGCCCCAGCATTTT CASSEGTGMPQHF . TRBD1 TRBJ1-5 TRBV6-1
TGTGCCAGCAGCTTTACCACTAGCCCCGGGGGGGAGCTGTTTTTT CASSFTTSPGGELFF once . TRBJ2-2 TRBV7-9
TGTGCCAGCAGCTTAGCGGAGGGGGCACGCATCATGAACACTGAAGCTTTCTTT CASSLAEGARIMNTEAFF . TRBD1 TRBJ1-1 TRBV7-8
TGTGCCAGCAGCCAAGCCCCTGGGGAGGTCAGTGGGACTGAAGCTTTCTTT CASSQAPGEVSGTEAFF . . TRBJ1-1 TRBV3-1/TRBV3-2
TGTGCCAGCAGCTTAGTAAGGACTAGCGGGGAGCAGTTCTTC CASSLVRTSGEQFF few TRBD2 TRBJ2-1 TRBV7-2
TGTGCCAGTAGTAGCTACGGCGGCCTCACAGATACGCAGTATTTT CASSSYGGLTDTQYF . . TRBJ2-3 TRBV19
TGTGCCAGTAGTCATCTCCAATCAGGGTCTCGGACCTTGGCTTTCTTT CASSHLQSGSRTLAFF . . TRBJ1-1 TRBV19
TGTGCCAGCAGCGTAGCTAGCGGAACCTACGAGCAGTACTTC CASSVASGTYEQYF few TRBD2 TRBJ2-7 TRBV9
TGTGCCACCAGTGACCGGAGGACTAGCGGATACAATGAGCAGTTCTTC CATSDRRTSGYNEQFF once TRBD2 TRBJ2-1 TRBV24-1
TGTGCCAGCAGCTTGTCCGTTAAGACAGGGGGGAACACTGAAGCTTTCTTT CASSLSVKTGGNTEAFF . TRBD1 TRBJ1-1 TRBV5-8
TGTGCCAGCAGCTTAGATACAGGGGCCGGCTATGGCTACACCTTC CASSLDTGAGYGYTF . TRBD1 TRBJ1-2 TRBV11-2
TGTGCCAGCAGCTTGACAGGGAAGCAGTACTTC CASSLTGKQYF . . TRBJ2-7 TRBV5-5